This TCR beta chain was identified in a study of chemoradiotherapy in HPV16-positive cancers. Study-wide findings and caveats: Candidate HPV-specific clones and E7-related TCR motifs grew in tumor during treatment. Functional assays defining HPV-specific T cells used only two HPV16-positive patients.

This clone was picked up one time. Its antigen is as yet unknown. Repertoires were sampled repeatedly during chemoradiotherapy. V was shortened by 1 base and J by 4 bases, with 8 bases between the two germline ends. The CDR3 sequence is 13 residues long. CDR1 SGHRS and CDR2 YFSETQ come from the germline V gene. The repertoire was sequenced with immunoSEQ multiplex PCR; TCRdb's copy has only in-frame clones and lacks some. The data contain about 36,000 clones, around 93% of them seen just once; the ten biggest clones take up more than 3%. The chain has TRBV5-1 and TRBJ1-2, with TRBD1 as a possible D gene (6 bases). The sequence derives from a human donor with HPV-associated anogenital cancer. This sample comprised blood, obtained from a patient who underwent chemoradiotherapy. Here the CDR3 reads CASSLPGAYGYTF. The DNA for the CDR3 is TGCGCCAGCAGCTTGCCAGGGGCCTATGGCTACACCTTC.